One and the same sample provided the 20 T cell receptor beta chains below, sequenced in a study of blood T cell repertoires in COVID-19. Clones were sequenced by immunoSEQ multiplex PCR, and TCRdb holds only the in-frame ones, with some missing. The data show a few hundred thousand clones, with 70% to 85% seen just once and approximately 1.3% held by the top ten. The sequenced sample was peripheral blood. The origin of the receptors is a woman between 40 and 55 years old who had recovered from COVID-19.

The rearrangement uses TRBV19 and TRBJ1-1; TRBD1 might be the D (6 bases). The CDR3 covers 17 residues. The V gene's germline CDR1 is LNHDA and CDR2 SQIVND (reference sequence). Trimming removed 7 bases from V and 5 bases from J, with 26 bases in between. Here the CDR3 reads CASTPYVGGARETEAFF. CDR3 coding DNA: TGTGCCAGTACCCCTTACGTCGGGGGGGCGAGGGAAACTGAAGCTTTCTTT.

The CDR3 DNA sequence: TGTGCCAGCACGACCGGGACAGGACACAATCAGCCCCAGCATTTT. Translation: CASTTGTGHNQPQHF. This chain uses TRBV6-1 with TRBJ1-5; 8 bases are a match to TRBD1. The ends lost 7 bases at V and 3 bases at J; junction bases unmatched: 8. The germline gives CDR1 MNHNS, CDR2 SASEGT. The CDR3 is 15 amino acids.

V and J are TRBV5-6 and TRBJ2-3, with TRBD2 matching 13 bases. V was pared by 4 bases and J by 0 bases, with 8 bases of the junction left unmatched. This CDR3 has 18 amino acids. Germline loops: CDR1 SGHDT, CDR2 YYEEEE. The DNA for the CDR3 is TGTGCCAGCAGCCGTCTGGGACTAGCGGGGAGAAGCACAGATACGCAGTATTTT. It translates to CASSRLGLAGRSTDTQYF.

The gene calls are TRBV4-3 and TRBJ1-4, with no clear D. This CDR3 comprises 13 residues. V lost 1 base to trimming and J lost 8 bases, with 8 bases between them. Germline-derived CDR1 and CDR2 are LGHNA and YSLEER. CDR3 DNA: TGCGCCAGCAGCCAAGCCCGGGAGGAAAAACTGTTTTTT. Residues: CASSQAREEKLFF.

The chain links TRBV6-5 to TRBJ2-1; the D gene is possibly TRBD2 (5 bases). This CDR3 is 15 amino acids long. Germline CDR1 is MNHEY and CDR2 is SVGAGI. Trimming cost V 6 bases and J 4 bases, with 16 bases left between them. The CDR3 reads CASSATPTRYNEQFF. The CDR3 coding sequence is TGTGCCAGCAGCGCGACTCCTACTAGATACAATGAGCAGTTCTTC.

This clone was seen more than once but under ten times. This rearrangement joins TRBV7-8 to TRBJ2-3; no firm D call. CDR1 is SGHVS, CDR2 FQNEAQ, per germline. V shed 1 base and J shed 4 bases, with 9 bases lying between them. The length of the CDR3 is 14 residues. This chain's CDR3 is CASSLGLQADTQYF. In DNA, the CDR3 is TGTGCCAGCAGCTTAGGCCTCCAGGCAGATACGCAGTATTTT.

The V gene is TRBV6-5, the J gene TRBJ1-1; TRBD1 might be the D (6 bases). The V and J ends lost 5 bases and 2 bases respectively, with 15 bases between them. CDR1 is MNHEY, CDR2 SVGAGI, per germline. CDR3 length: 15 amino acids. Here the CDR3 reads CASSPEDRPNTEAFF. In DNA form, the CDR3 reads TGTGCCAGCAGTCCCGAGGACAGACCCAACACTGAAGCTTTCTTT.

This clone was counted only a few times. The CDR3 sequence: CASSSYLEGNTIYF. CDR3 bases: TGTGCCAGCAGCTCCTACCTAGAGGGAAACACCATATATTTT. V and J are TRBV7-9 and TRBJ1-3; no definite D call. V was pared by 4 bases and J by 4 bases, with 11 bases between. Germline V lookup: CDR1 SEHNR, CDR2 FQNEAQ (reference sequence). The CDR3 covers 14 residues.

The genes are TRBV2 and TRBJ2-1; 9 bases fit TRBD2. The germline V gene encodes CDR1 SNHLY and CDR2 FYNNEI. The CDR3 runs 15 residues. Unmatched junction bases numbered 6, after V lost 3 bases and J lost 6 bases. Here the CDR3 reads CASSDGRGGFNEQFF. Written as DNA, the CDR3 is TGTGCCAGCAGTGATGGGCGGGGGGGCTTCAATGAGCAGTTCTTC.

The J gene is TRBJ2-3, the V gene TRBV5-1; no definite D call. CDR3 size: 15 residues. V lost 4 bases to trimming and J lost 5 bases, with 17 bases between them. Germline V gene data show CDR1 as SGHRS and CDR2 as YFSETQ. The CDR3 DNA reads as TGCGCCAGCAGCCCCCCTGATCCCCCGGGAGATACGCAGTATTTT. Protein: CASSPPDPPGDTQYF.

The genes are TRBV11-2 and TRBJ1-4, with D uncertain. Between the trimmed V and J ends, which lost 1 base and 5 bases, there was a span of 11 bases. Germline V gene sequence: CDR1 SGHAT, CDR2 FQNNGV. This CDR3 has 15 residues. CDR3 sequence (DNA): TGTGCCAGCAGCTTAGTAGCGGGCTACAATGAAAAACTGTTTTTT. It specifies CASSLVAGYNEKLFF.

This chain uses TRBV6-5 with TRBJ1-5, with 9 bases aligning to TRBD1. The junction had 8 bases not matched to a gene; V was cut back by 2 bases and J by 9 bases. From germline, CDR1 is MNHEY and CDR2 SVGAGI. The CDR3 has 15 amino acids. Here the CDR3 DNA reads TGTGCCAGCAGTTACCATGGACAGGGGTCAGGGCCCCAGCATTTT. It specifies CASSYHGQGSGPQHF.

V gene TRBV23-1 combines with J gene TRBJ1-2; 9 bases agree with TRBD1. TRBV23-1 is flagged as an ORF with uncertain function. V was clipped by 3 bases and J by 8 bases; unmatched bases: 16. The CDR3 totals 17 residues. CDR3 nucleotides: TGCGCCAGCAGTCATCGGGACAGGGTTCACCCCTTTTGCGGCTACACCTTC. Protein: CASSHRDRVHPFCGYTF.

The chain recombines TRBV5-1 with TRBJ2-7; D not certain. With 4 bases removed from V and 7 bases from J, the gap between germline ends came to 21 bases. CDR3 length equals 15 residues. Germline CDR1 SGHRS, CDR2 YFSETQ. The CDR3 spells CASSPYSSPNVEQYF. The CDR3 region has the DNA TGCGCCAGCAGCCCCTACAGTTCACCGAATGTGGAGCAGTACTTC.

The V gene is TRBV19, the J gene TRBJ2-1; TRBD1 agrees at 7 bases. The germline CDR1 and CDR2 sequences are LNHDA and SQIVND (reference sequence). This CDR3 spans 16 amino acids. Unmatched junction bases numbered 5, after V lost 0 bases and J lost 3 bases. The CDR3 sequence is CASSIEQGGVYNEQFF. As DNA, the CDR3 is TGTGCCAGTAGTATAGAACAAGGGGGCGTCTACAATGAGCAGTTCTTC.

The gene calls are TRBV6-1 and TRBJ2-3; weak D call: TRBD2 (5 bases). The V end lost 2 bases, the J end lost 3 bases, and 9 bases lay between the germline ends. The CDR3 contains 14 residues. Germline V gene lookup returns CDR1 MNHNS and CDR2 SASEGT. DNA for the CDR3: TGTGCCAGCAGTGAATCTCGGGGTACAGATACGCAGTATTTT. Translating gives CASSESRGTDTQYF.

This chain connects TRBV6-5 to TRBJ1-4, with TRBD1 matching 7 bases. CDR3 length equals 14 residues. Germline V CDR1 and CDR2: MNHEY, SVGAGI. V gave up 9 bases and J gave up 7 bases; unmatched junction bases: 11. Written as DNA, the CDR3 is TGTGCCAGTACACAACAGGGGTGGGGTGAAAAACTGTTTTTT. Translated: CASTQQGWGEKLFF.

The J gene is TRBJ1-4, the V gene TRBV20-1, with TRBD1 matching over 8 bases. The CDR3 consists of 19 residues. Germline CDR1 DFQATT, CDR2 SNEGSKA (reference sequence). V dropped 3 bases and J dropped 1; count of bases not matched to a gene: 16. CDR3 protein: CSASNIRLARGRTNEKLFF. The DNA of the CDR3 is TGCAGTGCTAGTAATATTCGTCTGGCCAGGGGGCGAACTAATGAAAAACTGTTTTTT.

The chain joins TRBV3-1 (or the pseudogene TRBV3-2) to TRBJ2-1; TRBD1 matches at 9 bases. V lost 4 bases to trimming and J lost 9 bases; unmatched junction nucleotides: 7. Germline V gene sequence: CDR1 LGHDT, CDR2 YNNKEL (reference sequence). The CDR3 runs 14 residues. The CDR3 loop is CASSRDRVSSEQFF. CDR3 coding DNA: TGTGCCAGCAGCCGGGACAGGGTTAGTAGTGAGCAGTTCTTC.

The CDR3 is CASSAQGDTDGYTF. The CDR3 DNA sequence: TGTGCCAGCAGTGCACAGGGAGATACGGATGGCTACACCTTC. The chain carries TRBV2 and TRBJ1-2; possible D gene TRBD1, 6 bases. The CDR3 has 14 residues. Germline V gives CDR1 SNHLY, CDR2 FYNNEI. Deletions cut 4 bases from V and 6 bases from J, with 15 bases between.